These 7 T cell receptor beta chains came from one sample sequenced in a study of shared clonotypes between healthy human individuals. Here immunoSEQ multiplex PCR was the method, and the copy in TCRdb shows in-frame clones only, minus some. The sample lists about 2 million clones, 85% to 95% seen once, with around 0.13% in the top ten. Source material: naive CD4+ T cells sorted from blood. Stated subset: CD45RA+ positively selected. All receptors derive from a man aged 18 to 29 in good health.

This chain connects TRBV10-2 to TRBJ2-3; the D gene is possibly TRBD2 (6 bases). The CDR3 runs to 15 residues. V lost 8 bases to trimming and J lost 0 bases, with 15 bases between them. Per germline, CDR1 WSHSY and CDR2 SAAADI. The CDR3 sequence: CASRGVGVSTDTQYF. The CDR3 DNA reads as TGCGCCAGCCGCGGGGTGGGGGTTAGCACAGATACGCAGTATTTT.

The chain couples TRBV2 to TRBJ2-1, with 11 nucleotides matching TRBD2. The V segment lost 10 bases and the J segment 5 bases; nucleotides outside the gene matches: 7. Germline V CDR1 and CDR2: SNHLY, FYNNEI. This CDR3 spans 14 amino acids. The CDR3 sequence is CAKHPGLADNEQFF. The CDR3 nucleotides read TGTGCCAAGCATCCGGGACTAGCGGACAATGAGCAGTTCTTC.

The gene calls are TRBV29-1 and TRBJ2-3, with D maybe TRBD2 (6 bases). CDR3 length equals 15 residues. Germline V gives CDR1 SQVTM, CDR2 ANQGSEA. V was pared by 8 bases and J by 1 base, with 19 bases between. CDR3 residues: CSTHGGERGTDTQYF. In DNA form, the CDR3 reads TGCAGCACCCACGGTGGGGAGCGGGGCACAGATACGCAGTATTTT.

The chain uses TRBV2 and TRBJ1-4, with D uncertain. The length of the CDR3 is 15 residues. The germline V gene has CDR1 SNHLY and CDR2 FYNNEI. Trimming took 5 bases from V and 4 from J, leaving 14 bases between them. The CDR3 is CASSRSSLSNEKLFF. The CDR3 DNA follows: TGTGCCAGCAGTCGATCTAGTTTGAGTAATGAAAAACTGTTTTTT.

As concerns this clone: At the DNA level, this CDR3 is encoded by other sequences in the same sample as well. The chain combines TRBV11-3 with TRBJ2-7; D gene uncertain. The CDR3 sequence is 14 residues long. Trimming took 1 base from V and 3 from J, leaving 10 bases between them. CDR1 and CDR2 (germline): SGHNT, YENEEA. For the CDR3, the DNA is TGTGCCAGCAGCTTAGGTGGCAGCAGCTACGAGCAGTACTTC. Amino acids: CASSLGGSSYEQYF.

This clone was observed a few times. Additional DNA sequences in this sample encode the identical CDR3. The CDR3 loop is CASSLSTDTQYF. The CDR3 DNA is TGTGCCAGCAGCCTTAGCACAGATACGCAGTATTTT. This rearrangement joins TRBV11-3 to TRBJ2-3; D is unclear. Trimming stripped 5 bases from V and 0 bases from J, with 3 bases between. This CDR3 has 12 amino acids. Germline-derived CDR1 and CDR2 are SGHNT and YENEEA.

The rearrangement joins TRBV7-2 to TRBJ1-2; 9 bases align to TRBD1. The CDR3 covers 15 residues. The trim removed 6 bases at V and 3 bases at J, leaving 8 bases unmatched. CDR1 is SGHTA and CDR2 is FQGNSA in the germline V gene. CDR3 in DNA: TGTGCCAGCAGTTCCCGGACAGGGGAGTACTATGGCTACACCTTC. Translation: CASSSRTGEYYGYTF.